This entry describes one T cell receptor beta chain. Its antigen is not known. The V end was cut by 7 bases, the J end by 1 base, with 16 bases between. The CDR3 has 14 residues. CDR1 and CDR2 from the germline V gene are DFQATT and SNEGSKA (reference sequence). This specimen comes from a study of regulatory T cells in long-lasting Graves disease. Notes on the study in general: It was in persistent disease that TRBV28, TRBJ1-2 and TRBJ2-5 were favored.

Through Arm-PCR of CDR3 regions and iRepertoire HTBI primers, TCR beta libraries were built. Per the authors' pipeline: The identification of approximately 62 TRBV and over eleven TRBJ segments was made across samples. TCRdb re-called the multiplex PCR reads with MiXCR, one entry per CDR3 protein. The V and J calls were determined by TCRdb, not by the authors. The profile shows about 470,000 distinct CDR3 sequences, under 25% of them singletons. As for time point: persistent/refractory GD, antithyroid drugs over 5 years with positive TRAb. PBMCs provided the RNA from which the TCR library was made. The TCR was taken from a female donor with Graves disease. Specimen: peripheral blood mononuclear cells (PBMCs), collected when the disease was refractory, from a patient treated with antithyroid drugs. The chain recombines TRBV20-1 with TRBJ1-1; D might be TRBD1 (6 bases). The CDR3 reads CSVARDTQNTEAFF. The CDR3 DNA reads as TGCAGTGTCGCCCGGGACACCCAGAACACTGAAGCTTTCTTT.